These 22 T cell receptor beta chains were sequenced from one sample in a study of sequential checkpoint blockade in melanoma (dated by TCRdb to between 2019 and 2020). Per the publication, the treatment or condition label means: randomized to nivolumab then ipilimumab (arm A) or the reverse (arm B). Preparation of the library involved the immunoSEQ multiplex PCR assay. In its TCRdb copy, this immuneACCESS table keeps in-frame sequences only and misses some clones. Where compared with another copy, unresolved V genes explain less than half of these, and the others have no known cause. The sample records tens of thousands of clones, roughly a third of which are singletons. The biggest ten clones account for 1.6% of the sample. This sample comprised tumor tissue (inferred from file names), obtained from a patient given nivolumab and ipilimumab in sequence. The source is a human donor with melanoma.

The chain couples TRBV28 to TRBJ1-2; D possibly corresponds to TRBD1 (6 bases). V was trimmed by 4 bases and J by 2 bases, leaving 11 bases between them. Germline V gene data show CDR1 as MDHEN and CDR2 as SYDVKM. The CDR3 totals 14 residues. As DNA, the CDR3 is TGTGCCAGCAGTTCCGGGACAACCAACTATGGCTACACCTTC. The encoded protein is CASSSGTTNYGYTF.

The rearrangement uses TRBV11-3 and TRBJ2-2, with TRBD1 as a possible D gene (6 bases). The CDR3 runs 16 residues. The V end was cut by 5 bases, the J end by 4 bases, with 17 bases between. Germline-derived CDR1 and CDR2 are SGHNT and YENEEA. This chain's CDR3 is CASSLQGRQVTGELFF. For the CDR3, the DNA is TGTGCCAGCAGCCTACAGGGAAGGCAGGTCACCGGGGAGCTGTTTTTT. The full variable domain, with the rest looked up from reference TRBV11-3 and TRBJ2-2, is EAGVVQSPRYKIIEKKQPVAFWCNPISGHNTLYWYLQNLGQGPELLIRYENEEAVDDSQLPKDRFSAERLKGVDSTLKIQPAELGDSAVYLCASSLQGRQVTGELFFGEGSRLTVL.

This clone was seen a handful of times. This CDR3 is CASSYGVVSGQETQYF. CDR3 coding DNA: TGTGCCAGCAGTTACGGGGTTGTCTCCGGACAAGAGACCCAGTACTTC. V gene TRBV6-8 combines with J gene TRBJ2-5, with no clear D. Germline loops: CDR1 MNHGY, CDR2 SAAAGT. This CDR3 comprises 16 residues. V lost 2 bases to trimming and J lost 2 bases, with 15 bases between them.

The J gene is TRBJ2-1, the V gene TRBV6-8; TRBD2 might be the D (7 bases). V lost 6 bases and J 7 bases, leaving 16 bases between the germline ends. CDR1 and CDR2 from the germline V gene are MNHGY and SAAAGT. CDR3 size: 14 residues. The chain's CDR3 is CASRAGGPLNEQFF. Written as DNA, the CDR3 is TGTGCCAGCAGGGCCGGGGGGCCCCTGAATGAGCAGTTCTTC.

The V and J genes are TRBV9 and TRBJ2-1, with 12 bases identical to TRBD1. In germline, CDR1 is SGDLS, CDR2 YYNGEE. The CDR3 covers 17 residues. V lost 0 bases to trimming and J lost 9 bases; unmatched junction nucleotides: 10. The chain's CDR3 is CASSVGTPGQGAGEQFF. CDR3 sequence (DNA): TGTGCCAGCAGCGTAGGGACACCGGGACAGGGGGCAGGTGAGCAGTTCTTC.

The chain combines TRBV19 with TRBJ2-1, with a weak D call TRBD1 (5 bases). The CDR3 runs to 14 residues. Trimming stripped 7 bases from V and 3 bases from J, with 13 bases between. Germline CDR1 LNHDA, CDR2 SQIVND (reference sequence). In DNA, the CDR3 is TGTGCCAGTACCTCTCCCGGACACTACAATGAGCAGTTCTTC. This encodes CASTSPGHYNEQFF.

This clone showed up just a few times. In nucleotides, the CDR3 is TGTGCCAGCAGCCCCGGGACAGACTTTAGCAATCAGCCCCAGCATTTT. Protein: CASSPGTDFSNQPQHF. The chain uses TRBV11-3 and TRBJ1-5; 7 bases fit TRBD1. This CDR3 spans 16 amino acids. Per germline, CDR1 SGHNT and CDR2 YENEEA. The V gene end was trimmed by 5 bases and the J gene end by 0 bases; junction bases not matched to a gene: 7.

This clone has just a few counts. V and J are TRBV6-8 and TRBJ1-3; D unclear. The germline CDR1 and CDR2 sequences are MNHGY and SAAAGT. The CDR3 has 16 amino acids. V was pared by 7 bases and J by 0 bases, with 16 bases between. The CDR3 sequence is CASMRNSGVSGNTIYF. CDR3 nucleotide sequence: TGTGCCAGCATGCGGAATTCGGGCGTCTCTGGAAACACCATATATTTT.

The rearrangement links TRBV12-5 to TRBJ2-3; weak D call: TRBD2 (5 bases). V shed 9 bases and J shed 2 bases, with 9 bases lying between them. The CDR3 is 12 amino acids. Germline V CDR1 and CDR2: LGHNT, FRNRAP. The CDR3 bases are TGTGCTAGCAGTCGGGACACAGATACGCAGTATTTT. This sequence encodes CASSRDTDTQYF.

The rearrangement links TRBV28 to TRBJ1-3, with 7 bases identical to TRBD1. This CDR3 has 14 residues. The germline CDR1 and CDR2 sequences are MDHEN and SYDVKM. The V segment lost 7 bases and the J segment 2 bases; nucleotides outside the gene matches: 5. DNA of the CDR3: TGTGCCAGCAATCAGGGGGGTACTGGAAACACCATATATTTT. Amino acids: CASNQGGTGNTIYF. Filled out from reference TRBV28 and TRBJ1-3, the complete variable domain reads DVKVTQSSRYLVKRTGEKVFLECVQDMDHENMFWYRQDPGLGLRLIYFSYDVKMKEKGDIPEGYSVSREKKERFSLILESASTNQTSMYLCASNQGGTGNTIYFGEGSWLTVV.

J is TRBJ1-2 and V is TRBV9; 8 positions agree with TRBD1. This CDR3 is 15 amino acids long. From germline, CDR1 is SGDLS and CDR2 YYNGEE. With 2 bases clipped from V and 6 bases from J, the junction kept 9 bases outside the gene matches. CDR3 sequence: CASSVRQGQIHGYTF. Written as DNA, the CDR3 is TGTGCCAGCAGCGTCAGACAGGGGCAAATACATGGCTACACCTTC.

The rearrangement joins TRBV15 to TRBJ1-2, with 7 bases lining up with TRBD1. The CDR3 is made up of 15 amino acids. Germline V lookup: CDR1 LNHNV, CDR2 YYDKDF (reference sequence). The trim removed 3 bases at V and 4 bases at J, leaving 8 bases unmatched. DNA for the CDR3: TGTGCCACCAGCAGCAGGGGGGAACCAGCCTATGGCTACACCTTC. This encodes CATSSRGEPAYGYTF.

This clone was seen ten or more times. V gene TRBV11-3 combines with J gene TRBJ2-6, with D possibly TRBD1 on 6 matching bases. Looked up from germline, CDR1 is SGHNT and CDR2 is YENEEA. CDR3 length: 16 residues. Trimming cost V 3 bases and J 1 base, with 10 bases left between them. CDR3 in DNA: TGTGCCAGCAGCTTGGGAACAGGGTCTGGGGCCAACGTCCTGACTTTC. Its translation is CASSLGTGSGANVLTF. Looking up the rest from reference TRBV11-3 and TRBJ2-6 gives the full variable domain: EAGVVQSPRYKIIEKKQPVAFWCNPISGHNTLYWYLQNLGQGPELLIRYENEEAVDDSQLPKDRFSAERLKGVDSTLKIQPAELGDSAVYLCASSLGTGSGANVLTFGAGSRLTVL.

This rearrangement joins TRBV6-8 to TRBJ2-7; the D is unclear. CDR3 length equals 13 residues. Germline V lookup: CDR1 MNHGY, CDR2 SAAAGT. Trimming left V 7 bases short and J 2 bases short, with 12 bases between. In DNA form, the CDR3 reads TGTGCCAGCACGAACGGGTTAACCTACGAGCAGTACTTC. Protein sequence: CASTNGLTYEQYF.

This sequence joins TRBV6-8 and TRBJ2-7, with 11 bases matching TRBD1. The J segment lost 3 bases and the V segment lost 6 bases, leaving 7 bases of the junction unmatched. CDR3 length: 15 residues. Germline V gene data show CDR1 as MNHGY and CDR2 as SAAAGT. In nucleotides, the CDR3 is TGTGCCAGCAGCCTTCCCGGGACAGGGGGCTACGAGCAGTACTTC. It encodes CASSLPGTGGYEQYF.

The chain is built from TRBV18 and TRBJ2-2, with a tentative D call TRBD1 (5 bases). V lost 3 bases and J lost 2, with 16 bases in between. CDR3 size: 17 residues. CDR1 and CDR2 (germline): KGHSH, LQKENI. CDR3 DNA sequence: TGTGCCAGCTCACCGGGTCGGCAGGGCCTAAACACCGGGGAGCTGTTTTTT. It specifies CASSPGRQGLNTGELFF. The whole variable domain, filled in from reference TRBV18 and TRBJ2-2, reads NAGVMQNPRHLVRRRGQEARLRCSPMKGHSHVYWYRQLPEEGLKFMVYLQKENIIDESGMPKERFSAEFPKEGPSILRIQQVVRGDSAAYFCASSPGRQGLNTGELFFGEGSRLTVL.

This sequence joins TRBV6-8 and TRBJ1-2; D ambiguous. The CDR3 totals 16 residues. Per the germline V gene, CDR1 is MNHGY and CDR2 is SAAAGT. The ends were cut back, 7 bases at V and 3 bases at J, with 21 bases in the middle. DNA for the CDR3: TGTGCCAGCATGGATCGGGCACAACCCTCTGACTATGGCTACACCTTC. Encoded protein: CASMDRAQPSDYGYTF.

This sequence joins TRBV18 and TRBJ2-3, with D tentatively TRBD1 (5 bases). The CDR3 consists of 14 residues. Trimming cost V 2 bases and J 2 bases, with 8 bases left between them. Germline CDR1 and CDR2: KGHSH and LQKENI. CDR3 DNA: TGTGCCAGCTCACCAACAGGCCCCACAGATACGCAGTATTTT. Its protein product is CASSPTGPTDTQYF.

This clone has a handful of counts. The chain carries TRBV10-3 and TRBJ1-1; TRBD1 matches at 10 bases. V shed 2 bases, J shed 5 bases, and the junction held 5 bases outside the gene matches. The germline V gene encodes CDR1 ENHRY and CDR2 SYGVKD. The length of the CDR3 is 15 residues. The CDR3 sequence: CAISEVGQGVTEAFF. The CDR3 DNA is TGTGCCATCAGTGAGGTTGGACAGGGGGTAACTGAAGCTTTCTTT.

The chain employs TRBV7-4 and TRBJ1-2; D uncertain. Germline-derived CDR1 and CDR2 are SGHVT and SQSDAQ. The CDR3 sequence is 13 residues long. V shed 3 bases and J shed 4 bases, with 9 bases lying between them. The CDR3 spells CASSFDTIYGYTF. CDR3 bases: TGTGCCAGCAGCTTCGACACGATCTATGGCTACACCTTC.

This clone has just a few counts. V and J are TRBV30 and TRBJ1-3; D ambiguous. The ends were cut back, 2 bases at V and 1 base at J, with 6 bases in the middle. The length of the CDR3 is 13 residues. In germline, CDR1 is GTSNPN, CDR2 SVGIG (reference sequence). The CDR3 nucleotides read TGTGCCTGGAGTTTACTATCTGGAAACACCATATATTTT. Translation gives CAWSLLSGNTIYF.

This sequence joins TRBV1 and TRBJ2-7; TRBD2, the table's D call, was not compared with the DNA. TRBV1 is flagged as a pseudogene. The CDR3 has 19 residues. The CDR3 region has the DNA TGCGCCAGCAGCCGAGGACTAGCGGGAGGACCTGCCCAAATGAGGGAGCAGTACTTC. It specifies CASSRGLAGGPAQMREQYF.